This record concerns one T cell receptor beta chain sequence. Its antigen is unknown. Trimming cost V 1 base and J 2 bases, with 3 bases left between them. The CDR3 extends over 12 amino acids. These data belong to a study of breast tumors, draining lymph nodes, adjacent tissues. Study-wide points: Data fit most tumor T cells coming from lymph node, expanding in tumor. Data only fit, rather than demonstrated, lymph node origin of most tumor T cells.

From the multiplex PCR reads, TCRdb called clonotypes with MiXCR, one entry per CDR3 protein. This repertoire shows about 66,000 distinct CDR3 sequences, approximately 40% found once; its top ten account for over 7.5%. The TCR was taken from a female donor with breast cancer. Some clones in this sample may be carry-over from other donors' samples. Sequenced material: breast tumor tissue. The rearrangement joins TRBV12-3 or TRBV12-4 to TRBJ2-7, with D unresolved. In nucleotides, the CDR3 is TGTGCCAGCAGTTTAGGCGCCTACGAGCAGTACTTC. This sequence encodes CASSLGAYEQYF.